The next 3 T cell receptor beta chains were all read from a single sample in a study of early stage breast cancer tumors. TCRdb's copy holds only in-frame clones and misses some; the assay was immunoSEQ multiplex PCR. The sample lists some 72,000 clones, more than 60% seen once, with 3.5% in the top ten. The sample taken for sequencing was blood. Receptors originate from a person between 55 and 70 years old with breast cancer.

The rearrangement links TRBV23-1 to TRBJ2-1; no definite D call. TRBV23-1 is labeled an ORF, and its function is uncertain. V shed 0 bases and J shed 4 bases, with 13 bases lying between them. CDR3 size: 16 residues. CDR3 amino acids: CASSQSWRSIYNEQFF. Written as DNA, the CDR3 is TGCGCCAGCAGTCAATCGTGGCGTTCCATTTACAATGAGCAGTTCTTC.

This clone showed up just a few times. The chain employs TRBV5-1 and TRBJ2-7; 7 bases are shared with TRBD1. Per the germline V gene, CDR1 is SGHRS and CDR2 is YFSETQ. The CDR3 is 14 residues long. V lost 3 bases and J lost 1; bases outside the gene matches: 4. The CDR3 here is CASSSYRGSYEQYF. The CDR3 DNA reads as TGCGCCAGCAGCTCCTACAGGGGATCCTACGAGCAGTACTTC.

This chain uses TRBV10-1 with TRBJ2-7; no clear D. This CDR3 has 17 amino acids. V shed 2 bases and J shed 6 bases, with 23 bases lying between them. Germline V gives CDR1 WNHNN, CDR2 SYGVQD (reference sequence). The CDR3 spells CASSEPSLDLEAREQYF. In DNA form, the CDR3 reads TGCGCCAGCAGTGAGCCTAGTTTAGATCTCGAGGCGCGCGAGCAGTACTTC.